These 20 T cell receptor beta chains were sequenced from one sample in a study of cytomegalovirus exposure and HLA in healthy donors. In the PCR, 60 Vbeta and 13 Jbeta primers were used. Clones were sequenced by immunoSEQ multiplex PCR, and TCRdb holds only the in-frame ones, with some missing. This table holds roughly 100,000 clones, about 9.5% found once. The specimen sequenced was PBMCs. The source of these receptors is a man aged 40-49 years in good health and CMV-seropositive.

The chain couples TRBV19 to TRBJ2-7; D is perhaps TRBD2 (5 bases). CDR3 length: 13 amino acids. Trimming removed 10 bases at V and 0 bases at J, with 13 bases between. Germline loops: CDR1 LNHDA, CDR2 SQIVND (reference sequence). CDR3 sequence: CATSGLSSYEQYF. DNA for the CDR3: TGTGCCACCTCAGGACTTAGCTCCTACGAGCAGTACTTC. Using reference TRBV19 and TRBJ2-7 for the parts outside the CDR3, the full variable domain is DGGITQSPKYLFRKEGQNVTLSCEQNLNHDAMYWYRQDPGQGLRLIYYSQIVNDFQKGDIAEGYSVSREKKESFPLTVTSAQKNPTAFYLCATSGLSSYEQYFGPGTRLTVT.

This clone was picked up a small number of times. This chain links TRBV4-1 with TRBJ2-1; D gene ambiguous. The V and J ends lost 1 base and 4 bases respectively, with 14 bases between them. The germline V gene encodes CDR1 MGHRA and CDR2 YSYEKL. This CDR3 region has 16 residues. As DNA, the CDR3 is TGCGCCAGCAGCCAAGTCTATAGCCCCTATTACAATGAGCAGTTCTTC. It yields the protein CASSQVYSPYYNEQFF.

This clone was counted a few times. This chain uses TRBV4-2 with TRBJ2-3; D is possibly TRBD2 (5 bases). This CDR3 is 14 amino acids long. Trimming took 4 bases from V and 6 from J, leaving 14 bases between them. Per germline, CDR1 LGHNA and CDR2 YNFKEQ. This CDR3 reads CASSLREAEDTQYF. CDR3 nucleotides: TGTGCCAGCAGCCTCCGGGAAGCGGAGGATACGCAGTATTTT.

This clone was found a few times. This chain uses TRBV13 with TRBJ2-5; 10 bases are a match to TRBD2. The CDR3 totals 13 residues. The V gene end was trimmed by 0 bases and the J gene end by 14 bases; junction bases not matched to a gene: 6. The germline gives CDR1 PRHDT, CDR2 FYEKMQ (reference sequence). The CDR3 DNA follows: TGTGCCAGCAGCTTAGGCCGCACTAGCGGGGCCTACTTC. It encodes CASSLGRTSGAYF.

The V and J genes are TRBV28 and TRBJ2-5; TRBD2 matches 7 bases. After removal of 6 bases from V and 5 bases from J, the junction contained 9 bases not matched to a gene. This CDR3 is built from 14 residues. Germline V gene lookup returns CDR1 MDHEN and CDR2 SYDVKM. In nucleotides, the CDR3 is TGTGCCAGCAGGGGGACTACGGGAGGCGAGACCCAGTACTTC. Amino acid sequence: CASRGTTGGETQYF.

This clone was seen at least ten times. This chain joins TRBV5-1 and TRBJ2-5, with D possibly being TRBD1 (6 bases). Germline-derived CDR1 and CDR2 are SGHRS and YFSETQ. V was trimmed by 0 bases and J by 7 bases, leaving 16 bases between them. The CDR3 length is 15 residues. The CDR3 sequence: CASSLGQGSEATQYF. The CDR3 DNA sequence: TGCGCCAGCAGCTTGGGGCAGGGGAGCGAGGCGACCCAGTACTTC. Looking up the rest from reference TRBV5-1 and TRBJ2-5 gives the full variable domain: KAGVTQTPRYLIKTRGQQVTLSCSPISGHRSVSWYQQTPGQGLQFLFEYFSETQRNKGNFPGRFSGRQFSNSRSEMNVSTLELGDSALYLCASSLGQGSEATQYFGPGTRLLVL.

This clone has more than one count but fewer than ten. The chain links TRBV11-2 to TRBJ2-5, with a tentative D call TRBD2 (6 bases). V was trimmed by 5 bases and J by 5 bases, leaving 18 bases between them. Germline V gives CDR1 SGHAT, CDR2 FQNNGV. This CDR3 contains 15 residues. The CDR3 sequence: CASSGLRREGETQYF. The CDR3 DNA is TGTGCCAGCAGCGGCCTTAGGCGGGAAGGGGAGACCCAGTACTTC.

This chain connects TRBV27 to TRBJ2-1, with TRBD2 matching 7 bases. V lost 7 bases and J lost 8; bases outside the gene matches: 8. CDR1 MNHEY and CDR2 SMNVEV come from the germline V gene (reference sequence). The CDR3 runs 13 residues. The CDR3 protein is CASMREGLYEQFF. Written as DNA, the CDR3 is TGTGCCAGCATGAGGGAGGGCCTCTATGAGCAGTTCTTC.

This clone was counted only a few times. V usage is TRBV19 and J usage is TRBJ1-3, with D unresolved. The V and J ends lost 3 bases and 0 bases respectively, with 9 bases between them. The CDR3 totals 15 residues. Germline CDR1 and CDR2: LNHDA and SQIVND (reference sequence). The CDR3 DNA is TGTGCCAGTAGTATCTACAGTGGCTCTGGAAACACCATATATTTT. Amino acid sequence: CASSIYSGSGNTIYF.

This clone has only a few counts. The J gene is TRBJ1-5, the V gene TRBV7-2; no definite D call. V was cut by 5 bases and J by 7 bases, with 21 bases left in between. The CDR3 runs to 16 residues. Germline V CDR1 and CDR2: SGHTA, FQGNSA. The CDR3 region is CASSPRSIRGDQPQHF. CDR3 DNA: TGTGCCAGCAGCCCTCGATCAATCCGGGGAGACCAGCCCCAGCATTTT.

The chain links TRBV6-1 to TRBJ2-7; tentative D call: TRBD1 (6 bases). The CDR3 length is 12 residues. V gave up 2 bases and J gave up 4 bases, with 6 bases separating them. Germline CDR1 and CDR2: MNHNS and SASEGT. CDR3 residues: CASSERGYEQYF. The DNA of the CDR3 is TGTGCCAGCAGTGAAAGGGGGTACGAGCAGTACTTC.

This chain's CDR3 is CARPRPAGGITDTQYF. CDR3 DNA: TGTGCCCGCCCCCGACCGGCGGGAGGGATCACAGATACGCAGTATTTT. V usage is TRBV15 and J usage is TRBJ2-3; 9 positions agree with TRBD2. This CDR3 has 16 amino acids. V lost 11 bases, J lost 2 bases, and 14 bases stayed unmatched. Looked up from germline, CDR1 is LNHNV and CDR2 is YYDKDF (reference sequence).

This clone has more than one count but fewer than ten. The CDR3 region has the DNA TGTGCCAGCAGCTTAGGGCAGGGCTTGAATCAGCCCCAGCATTTT. Translated: CASSLGQGLNQPQHF. The chain recombines TRBV7-6 with TRBJ1-5, with D maybe TRBD1 (5 bases). Trimming pared 1 base from V and 4 bases from J, leaving 11 bases between. The germline V gene has CDR1 SGHVS and CDR2 FNYEAQ. CDR3 length: 15 residues.

In DNA form, the CDR3 reads TGTGCCAGCAGGGAGGAGTCTGGGGCCAACGTCCTGACTTTC. Translating it yields CASREESGANVLTF. The V and J genes are TRBV9 and TRBJ2-6; a possible D gene is TRBD2 (5 bases). CDR1 is SGDLS, CDR2 YYNGEE, per germline. CDR3 length equals 14 residues. V gave up 5 bases and J gave up 1 base, with 7 bases separating them. Full variable domain (remainder filled in from reference TRBV9 and TRBJ2-6): DSGVTQTPKHLITATGQRVTLRCSPRSGDLSVYWYQQSLDQGLQFLIQYYNGEERAKGNILERFSAQQFPDLHSELNLSSLELGDSALYFCASREESGANVLTFGAGSRLTVL.

This clone was seen a few times. The chain recombines TRBV7-9 with TRBJ1-6; D not resolved. From germline, CDR1 is SEHNR and CDR2 FQNEAQ (reference sequence). This CDR3 is 15 amino acids long. Trimming removed 2 bases at V and 3 bases at J, with 8 bases between. In nucleotides, the CDR3 is TGTGCCAGCAGCTTACGGGAGAGCTATAATTCACCCCTCCACTTT. This translates into CASSLRESYNSPLHF.

This clone has ten or more counts. This sample includes further DNA sequences coding for the same CDR3. V usage is TRBV2 and J usage is TRBJ2-4; D is unclear. CDR3 length: 11 residues. Trimming took off 9 bases at V and 5 bases at J, with 8 bases between the two ends. The germline CDR1 and CDR2 sequences are SNHLY and FYNNEI. The CDR3 region is CARQSENIQYF. Written as DNA, the CDR3 is TGTGCCAGACAGTCTGAAAACATTCAGTACTTC.

The chain joins TRBV5-1 to TRBJ2-1; D is ambiguous. Germline V CDR1 and CDR2: SGHRS, YFSETQ. Between the trimmed V and J ends, which lost 0 bases and 0 bases, there was a span of 10 bases. This CDR3 has 16 amino acids. CDR3 amino acids: CASSLVAVSSYNEQFF. The CDR3 DNA reads as TGCGCCAGCAGCTTGGTGGCGGTGAGCTCCTACAATGAGCAGTTCTTC.

The V gene is TRBV6-6, the J gene TRBJ2-1; 7 bases line up with TRBD1. Germline V gene data show CDR1 as MNHNY and CDR2 as SVGAGI (reference sequence). V trimming: 6 bases; J trimming: 6 bases; junction bases outside the gene matches: 5. The CDR3 contains 13 residues. The CDR3 sequence is CASRAGTVNEQFF. The DNA of the CDR3 is TGTGCCAGCAGAGCCGGGACAGTCAATGAGCAGTTCTTC.

A few counts support this clone. The missing conserved phenylalanine or tryptophan at the end of this CDR3 makes a read error likely. The chain joins TRBV7-2 to TRBJ1-4; 7 positions agree with TRBD1. Germline assignment: CDR1 SGHTA and CDR2 FQGNSA. The CDR3 sequence is 12 residues long. V lost 1 base, J lost 13 bases, and 3 bases stayed unmatched. This chain's CDR3 is CASSLETGRLFV. DNA of the CDR3: TGTGCCAGCAGCTTAGAGACAGGGAGACTGTTTGTT.

This clone has more than one count but fewer than ten. The V call is TRBV5-1, the J call TRBJ1-2; the match to TRBD1 covers 8 bases. The V gene's germline CDR1 is SGHRS and CDR2 YFSETQ. The junction had 4 bases not matched to a gene; V was cut back by 2 bases and J by 4 bases. CDR3 length: 14 residues. In DNA, the CDR3 is TGCGCCAGCAGCTTCCTGGACAGGGCCTATGGCTACACCTTC. It translates to CASSFLDRAYGYTF.